What follows is one TCR beta chain and its context. Trimming removed 5 bases from V and 0 bases from J, with 14 bases in between. This CDR3 is built from 16 residues. Germline lookup yields CDR1 KGHSH and CDR2 LQKENI. This sample was taken from a study of blood T cell repertoires in COVID-19. Study-wide background: Researchers got acute and convalescent COVID-19 samples from the United States, Italy and Spain. PBMCs, B-cell-depleted T cells, or T cells provided the cDNA or gDNA that made up the material.

In the authors' methods: The assay estimated nucleated cells by amplifying reference gene primers. Data came from immunoSEQ multiplex PCR; TCRdb stores just in-frame clones and leaves some out. V and J calls and clone size are given by that table; D and trimming were obtained from the DNA. The sample contains approximately 60,000 clones, about 89% of which appear only once. This chain connects TRBV18 to TRBJ1-3; perhaps TRBD1 as D (6 bases). This sequence was found in a man aged 55 to 70 with active or convalescent COVID-19. Input material: peripheral blood. The CDR3 region is CASSFERTDSGNTIYF. The CDR3 DNA is TGTGCCAGCTCATTTGAAAGGACAGACTCTGGAAACACCATATATTTT.